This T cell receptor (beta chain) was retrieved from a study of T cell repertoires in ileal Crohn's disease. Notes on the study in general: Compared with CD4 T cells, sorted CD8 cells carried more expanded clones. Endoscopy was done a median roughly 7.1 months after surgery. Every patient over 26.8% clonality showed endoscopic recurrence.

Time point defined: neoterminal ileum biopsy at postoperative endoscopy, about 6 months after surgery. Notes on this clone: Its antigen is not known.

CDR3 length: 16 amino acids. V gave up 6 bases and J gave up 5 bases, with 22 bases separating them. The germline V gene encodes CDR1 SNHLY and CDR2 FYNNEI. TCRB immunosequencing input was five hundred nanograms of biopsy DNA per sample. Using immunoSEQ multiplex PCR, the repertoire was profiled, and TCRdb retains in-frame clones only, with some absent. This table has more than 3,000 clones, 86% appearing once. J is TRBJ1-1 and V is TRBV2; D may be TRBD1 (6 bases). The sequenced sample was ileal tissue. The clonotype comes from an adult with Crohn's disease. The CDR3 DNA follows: TGTGCCAGCAGACGAGACCATCTCAGGGGAAATACTGAAGCTTTCTTT. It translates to CASRRDHLRGNTEAFF. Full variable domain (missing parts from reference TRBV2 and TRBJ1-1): EPEVTQTPSHQVTQMGQEVILRCVPISNHLYFYWYRQILGQKVEFLVSFYNNEISEKSEIFDDQFSVERPDGSNFTLKIRSTKLEDSAMYFCASRRDHLRGNTEAFFGQGTRLTVV.